This T cell receptor beta chain was obtained from a study of T cells in tuberculosis. This CDR3 has 16 residues. V lost 0 bases to trimming and J lost 5 bases; unmatched junction nucleotides: 8. Germline lookup yields CDR1 LGHNA and CDR2 YSLEER. The data were produced by immunoSEQ multiplex PCR, yet TCRdb's version contains in-frame clones alone and is incomplete. The data hold nearly 35,000 clones, with about nine tenths observed a single time. The rearrangement joins TRBV4-3 to TRBJ2-5, with TRBD2 identical over 8 bases. The receptor was isolated from a donor aged 10-30 years with latent tuberculosis or without tuberculosis infection. Sequencing input: PBMCs. This CDR3 reads CASSQDPSGRRETQYF. The CDR3 region has the DNA TGCGCCAGCAGCCAAGATCCCAGCGGGAGACGGGAGACCCAGTACTTC.